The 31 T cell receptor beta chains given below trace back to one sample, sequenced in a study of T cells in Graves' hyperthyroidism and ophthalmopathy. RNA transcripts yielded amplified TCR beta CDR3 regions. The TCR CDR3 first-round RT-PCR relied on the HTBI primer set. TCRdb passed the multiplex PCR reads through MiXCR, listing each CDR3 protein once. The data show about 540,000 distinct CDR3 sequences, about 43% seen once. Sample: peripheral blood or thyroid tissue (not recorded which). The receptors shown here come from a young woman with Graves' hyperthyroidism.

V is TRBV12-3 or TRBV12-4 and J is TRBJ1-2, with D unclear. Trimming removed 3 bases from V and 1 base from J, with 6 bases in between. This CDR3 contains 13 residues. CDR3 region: CASSFPDNYGYTF. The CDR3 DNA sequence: TGTGCCAGCAGTTTCCCGGATAACTATGGCTACACCTTC.

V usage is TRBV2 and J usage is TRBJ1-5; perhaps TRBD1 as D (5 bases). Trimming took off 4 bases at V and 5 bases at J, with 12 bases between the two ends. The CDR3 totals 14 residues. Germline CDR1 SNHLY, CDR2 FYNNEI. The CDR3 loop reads CASSASGPDQPQHF. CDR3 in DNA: TGTGCCAGCAGTGCCTCAGGGCCGGATCAGCCCCAGCATTTT.

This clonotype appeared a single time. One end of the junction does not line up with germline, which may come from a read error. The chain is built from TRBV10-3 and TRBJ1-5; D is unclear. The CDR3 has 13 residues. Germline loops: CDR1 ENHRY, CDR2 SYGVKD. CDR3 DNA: TGTGCCAGCAGTTACTGTTACAATCAGCCCCAGCATTTT. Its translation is CASSYCYNQPQHF.

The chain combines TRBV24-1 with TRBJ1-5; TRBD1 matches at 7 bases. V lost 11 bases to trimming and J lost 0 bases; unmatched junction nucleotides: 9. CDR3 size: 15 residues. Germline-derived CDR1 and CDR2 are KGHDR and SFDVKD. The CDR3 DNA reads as TGTGCCAGCAGCGATACAGGGGCTAGCAATCAGCCCCAGCATTTT. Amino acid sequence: CASSDTGASNQPQHF.

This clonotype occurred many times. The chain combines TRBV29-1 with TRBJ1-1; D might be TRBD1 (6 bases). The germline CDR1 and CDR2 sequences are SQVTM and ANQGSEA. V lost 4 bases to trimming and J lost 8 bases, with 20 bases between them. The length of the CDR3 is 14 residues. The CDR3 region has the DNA TGCAGCGTTGGGACCAGGGGAGGACGGGCGGAAGCTTTCTTT. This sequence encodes CSVGTRGGRAEAFF.

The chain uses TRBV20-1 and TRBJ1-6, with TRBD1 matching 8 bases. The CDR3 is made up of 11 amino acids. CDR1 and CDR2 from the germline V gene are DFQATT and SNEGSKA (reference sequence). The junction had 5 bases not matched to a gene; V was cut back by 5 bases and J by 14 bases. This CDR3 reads CSAQDRATLHF. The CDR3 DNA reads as TGCAGTGCTCAGGACAGGGCCACCCTCCACTTT.

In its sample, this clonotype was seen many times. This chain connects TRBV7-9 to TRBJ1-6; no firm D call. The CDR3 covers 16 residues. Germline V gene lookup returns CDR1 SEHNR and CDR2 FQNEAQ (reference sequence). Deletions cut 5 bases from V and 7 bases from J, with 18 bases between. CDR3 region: CASSPSVDGLNSPLHF. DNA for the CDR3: TGTGCCAGCAGCCCATCAGTCGACGGCCTCAATTCACCCCTCCACTTT.

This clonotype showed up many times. The CDR3 spells CASNQGQIYGYTF. As DNA, the CDR3 is TGTGCCAGCAATCAGGGGCAGATCTATGGCTACACCTTC. The chain uses TRBV2 and TRBJ1-2; tentatively, D is TRBD1 (6 bases). V was trimmed by 7 bases and J by 4 bases, leaving 13 bases between them. Germline assignment: CDR1 SNHLY and CDR2 FYNNEI. The CDR3 totals 13 residues.

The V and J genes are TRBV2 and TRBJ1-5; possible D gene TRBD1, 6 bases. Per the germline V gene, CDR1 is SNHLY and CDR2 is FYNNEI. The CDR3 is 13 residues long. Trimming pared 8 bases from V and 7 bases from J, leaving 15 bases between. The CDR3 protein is CASLAGAGQPQHF. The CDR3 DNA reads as TGTGCCAGCCTCGCGGGGGCGGGACAGCCCCAGCATTTT.

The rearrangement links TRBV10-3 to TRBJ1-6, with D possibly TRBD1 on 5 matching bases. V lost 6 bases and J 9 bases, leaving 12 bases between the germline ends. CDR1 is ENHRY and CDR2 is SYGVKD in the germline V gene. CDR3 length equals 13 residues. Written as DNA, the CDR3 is TGTGCCATCAGCTTCGACAGTACTTCACCCCTCCACTTT. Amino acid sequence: CAISFDSTSPLHF.

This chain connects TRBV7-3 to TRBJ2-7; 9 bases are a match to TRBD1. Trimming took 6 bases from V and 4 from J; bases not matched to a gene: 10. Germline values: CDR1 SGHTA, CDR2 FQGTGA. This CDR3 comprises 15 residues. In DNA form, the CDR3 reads TGTGCCAGCAGTTCCCCCCTGACAGGGGGGTACGAGCAGTACTTC. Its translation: CASSSPLTGGYEQYF.

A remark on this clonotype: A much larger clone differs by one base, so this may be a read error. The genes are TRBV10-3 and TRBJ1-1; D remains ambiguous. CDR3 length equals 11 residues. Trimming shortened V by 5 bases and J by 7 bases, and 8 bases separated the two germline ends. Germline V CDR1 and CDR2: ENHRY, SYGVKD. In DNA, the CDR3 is TGTGCCATCAGTTCGCTCCATGAAGCTTTCTTT. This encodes CAISSLHEAFF.

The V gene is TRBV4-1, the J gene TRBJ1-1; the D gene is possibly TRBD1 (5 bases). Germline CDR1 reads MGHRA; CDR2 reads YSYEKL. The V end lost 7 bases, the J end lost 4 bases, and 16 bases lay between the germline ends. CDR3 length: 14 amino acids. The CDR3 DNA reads TGCGCCAGCACCATAGACGGGGCGGTCACTGAAGCTTTCTTT. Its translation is CASTIDGAVTEAFF.

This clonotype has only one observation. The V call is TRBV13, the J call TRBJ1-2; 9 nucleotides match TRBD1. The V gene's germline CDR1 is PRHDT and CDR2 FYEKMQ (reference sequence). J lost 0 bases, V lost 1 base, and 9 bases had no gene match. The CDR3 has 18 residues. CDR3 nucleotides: TGTGCCAGCAGCTTAGTAAGGCGGGACAGGGTGACTAACTATGGCTACACCTTC. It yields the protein CASSLVRRDRVTNYGYTF.

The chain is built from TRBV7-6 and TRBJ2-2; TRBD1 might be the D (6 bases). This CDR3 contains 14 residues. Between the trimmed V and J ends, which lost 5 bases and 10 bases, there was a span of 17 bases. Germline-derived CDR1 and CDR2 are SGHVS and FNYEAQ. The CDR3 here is CASSPDTGSEELFF. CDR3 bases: TGTGCCAGCAGCCCCGACACAGGGTCCGAGGAGCTGTTTTTT.

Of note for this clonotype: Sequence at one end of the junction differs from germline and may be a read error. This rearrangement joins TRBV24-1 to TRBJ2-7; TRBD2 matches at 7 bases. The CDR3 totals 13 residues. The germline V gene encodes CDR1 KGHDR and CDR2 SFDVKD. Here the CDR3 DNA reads TGTGCCACCAATGATGGGAGGGCCAACGAGCAGTACTTC. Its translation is CATNDGRANEQYF.

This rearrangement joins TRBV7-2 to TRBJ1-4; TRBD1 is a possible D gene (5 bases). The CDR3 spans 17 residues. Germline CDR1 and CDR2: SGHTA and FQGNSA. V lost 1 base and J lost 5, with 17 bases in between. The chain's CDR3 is CASSLDYNSGPNEKLFF. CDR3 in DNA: TGTGCCAGCAGCTTAGATTACAATTCGGGACCCAATGAAAAACTGTTTTTT.

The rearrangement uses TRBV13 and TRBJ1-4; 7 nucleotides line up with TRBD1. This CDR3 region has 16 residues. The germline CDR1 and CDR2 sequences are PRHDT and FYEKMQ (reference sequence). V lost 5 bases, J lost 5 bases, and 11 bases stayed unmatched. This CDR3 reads CASSTQPGQKNEKLFF. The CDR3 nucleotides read TGTGCCAGCAGCACCCAACCGGGACAGAAGAATGAAAAACTGTTTTTT.

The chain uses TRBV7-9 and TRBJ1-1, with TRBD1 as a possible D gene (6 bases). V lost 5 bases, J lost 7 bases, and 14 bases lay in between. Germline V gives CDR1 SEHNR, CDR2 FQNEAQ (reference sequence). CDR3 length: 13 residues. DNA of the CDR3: TGTGCCAGCAGCCCCACAGGGTTCGGTGAAGCTTTCTTT. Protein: CASSPTGFGEAFF.

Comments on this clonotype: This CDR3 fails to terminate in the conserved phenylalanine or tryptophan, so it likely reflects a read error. The CDR3 bases are TGTGCCAGCAACTTGGGCGATCTGAGTGAAGCTTTCCTT. Amino acids: CASNLGDLSEAFL. The rearrangement uses TRBV7-9 and TRBJ1-1; D not certain. This CDR3 has 13 residues. Germline CDR1 reads SEHNR; CDR2 reads FQNEAQ (reference sequence). V was clipped by 7 bases and J by 7 bases, with 16 bases between them.

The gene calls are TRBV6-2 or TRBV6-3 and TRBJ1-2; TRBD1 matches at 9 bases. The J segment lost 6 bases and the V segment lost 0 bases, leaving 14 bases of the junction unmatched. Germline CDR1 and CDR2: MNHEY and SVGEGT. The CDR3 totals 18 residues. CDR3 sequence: CASSYSVGQGIPKDGYTF. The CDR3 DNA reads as TGTGCCAGCAGTTACTCGGTGGGACAGGGTATCCCAAAGGATGGCTACACCTTC.

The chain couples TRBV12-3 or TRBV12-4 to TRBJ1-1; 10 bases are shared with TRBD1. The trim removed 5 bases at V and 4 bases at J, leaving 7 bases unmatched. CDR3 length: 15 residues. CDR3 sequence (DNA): TGTGCCAGCAGTCCAACGACAGGGGGCCTCACTGAAGCTTTCTTT. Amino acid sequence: CASSPTTGGLTEAFF.

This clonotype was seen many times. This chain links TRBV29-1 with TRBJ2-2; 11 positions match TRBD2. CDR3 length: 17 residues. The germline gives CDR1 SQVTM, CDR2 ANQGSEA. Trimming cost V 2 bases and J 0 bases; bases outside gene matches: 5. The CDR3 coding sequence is TGCAGCGTTGAACTAGCGGGAGGCCTAACGAACACCGGGGAGCTGTTTTTT. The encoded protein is CSVELAGGLTNTGELFF.

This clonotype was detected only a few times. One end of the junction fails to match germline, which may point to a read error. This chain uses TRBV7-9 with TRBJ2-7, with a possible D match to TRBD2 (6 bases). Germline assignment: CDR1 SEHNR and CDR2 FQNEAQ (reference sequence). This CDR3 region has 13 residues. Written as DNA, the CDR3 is TGCGCCAGCAGCCAAGGAGGGACTGGAGAGCAGTACTTC. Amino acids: CASSQGGTGEQYF.

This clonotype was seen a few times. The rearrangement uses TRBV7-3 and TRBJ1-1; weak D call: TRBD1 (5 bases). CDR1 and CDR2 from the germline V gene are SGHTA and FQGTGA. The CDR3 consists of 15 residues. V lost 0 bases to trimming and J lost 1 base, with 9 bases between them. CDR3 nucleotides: TGTGCCAGCAGCTTAACCGGGGCTTCGAACACTGAAGCTTTCTTT. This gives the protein CASSLTGASNTEAFF.

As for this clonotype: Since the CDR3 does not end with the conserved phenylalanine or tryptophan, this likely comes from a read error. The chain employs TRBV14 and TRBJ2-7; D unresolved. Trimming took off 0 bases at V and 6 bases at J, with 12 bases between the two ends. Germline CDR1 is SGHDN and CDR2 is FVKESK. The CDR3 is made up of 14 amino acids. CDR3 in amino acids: CASSQDPGSVEQYL. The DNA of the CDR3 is TGTGCCAGCAGCCAAGATCCCGGCTCGGTCGAGCAGTACCTC.

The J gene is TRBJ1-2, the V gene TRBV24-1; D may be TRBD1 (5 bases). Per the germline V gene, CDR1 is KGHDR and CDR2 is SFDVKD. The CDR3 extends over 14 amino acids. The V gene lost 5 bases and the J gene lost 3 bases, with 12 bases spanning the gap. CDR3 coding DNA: TGTGCCACCAGTGCTAGGCCGGGGGACTATGGCTACACCTTC. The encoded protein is CATSARPGDYGYTF.

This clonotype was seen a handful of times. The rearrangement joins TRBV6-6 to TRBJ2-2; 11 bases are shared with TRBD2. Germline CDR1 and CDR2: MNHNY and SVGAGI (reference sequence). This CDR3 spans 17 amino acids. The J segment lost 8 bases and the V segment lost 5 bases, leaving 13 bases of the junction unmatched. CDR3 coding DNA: TGTGCCAGCAGTCCCGAAGGTAGCGGGAGGGCCATGGGGGAGCTGTTTTTT. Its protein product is CASSPEGSGRAMGELFF.

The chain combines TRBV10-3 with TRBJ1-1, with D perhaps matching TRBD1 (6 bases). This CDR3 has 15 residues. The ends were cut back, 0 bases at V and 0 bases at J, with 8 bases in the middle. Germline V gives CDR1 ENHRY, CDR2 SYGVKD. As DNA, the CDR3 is TGTGCCATCAGTGAGTCGGGGGGGCTGAACACTGAAGCTTTCTTT. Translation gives CAISESGGLNTEAFF.

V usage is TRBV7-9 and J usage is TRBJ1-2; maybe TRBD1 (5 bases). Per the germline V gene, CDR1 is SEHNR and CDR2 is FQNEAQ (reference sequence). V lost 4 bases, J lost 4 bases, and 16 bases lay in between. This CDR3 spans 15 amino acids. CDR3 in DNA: TGTGCCAGCAGCTCGGGGGGGGGAATGGCCTATGGCTACACCTTC. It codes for CASSSGGGMAYGYTF.

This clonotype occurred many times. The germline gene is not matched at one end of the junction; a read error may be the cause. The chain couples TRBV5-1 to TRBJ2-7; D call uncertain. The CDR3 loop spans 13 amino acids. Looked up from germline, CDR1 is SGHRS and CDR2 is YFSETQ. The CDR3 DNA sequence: TGTGCCAGCAGCTTAGAGGAGACCTACGAGCAGTACTTC. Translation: CASSLEETYEQYF.